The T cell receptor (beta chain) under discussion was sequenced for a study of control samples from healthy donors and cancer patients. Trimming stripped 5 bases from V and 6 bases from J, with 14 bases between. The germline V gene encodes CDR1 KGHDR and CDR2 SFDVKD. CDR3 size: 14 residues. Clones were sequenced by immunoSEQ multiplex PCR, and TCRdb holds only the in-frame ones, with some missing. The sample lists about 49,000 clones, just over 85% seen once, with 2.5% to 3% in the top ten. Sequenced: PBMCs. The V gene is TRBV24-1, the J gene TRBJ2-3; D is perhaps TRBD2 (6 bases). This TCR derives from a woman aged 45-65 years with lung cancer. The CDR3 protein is CATSATRGWDTQYF. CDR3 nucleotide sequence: TGTGCCACCAGTGCGACTAGAGGGTGGGATACGCAGTATTTT.